This TCR beta chain emerged from a study of regulatory and conventional T cells in RAG deficiency. Study findings and constraints: Shannon entropy was markedly lower and Simpson indices higher in RAG-deficient patients than control T-cell subsets. Other subsets showed approximately 10-fold reductions, but Treg unique TCR beta sequences fell roughly 96-fold in these patients. These Omenn syndrome Treg sorts may hold peripherally activated cells instead.

Only in-frame clones appear in the TCRdb table, and some are missing; sequencing was by immunoSEQ multiplex PCR. The table includes about 30,000 clones, more than 90% detected once. Blood CD4+ CD25-low CD127-high conventional T cells supplied the genomic DNA template. The V end was cut by 3 bases, the J end by 7 bases, with 7 bases between. There are 12 residues in the CDR3. Germline V gene lookup returns CDR1 SNHLY and CDR2 FYNNEI. Of note for this clone: Its antigen is still unknown.

The sample was also reused in another study, on regulatory T cells. That report adds: Amplification used 52 TRBV primers and 13 TRBJ primers. Skewed V and J usage and few unique V-J pairs marked patient repertoires, most in Tregs.

The TCR originated in a human donor in good health. The source material was CD25- CD4+ T cells sorted from blood. This chain links TRBV2 with TRBJ1-3; D is unclear. The CDR3 DNA reads TGTGCCAGCAGTGAGGCAGCGAACACCATATATTTT. Its protein is CASSEAANTIYF.